Below, one T cell receptor (beta chain) is given with its context. Its cognate antigen has yet to be identified. Qualities for individual bases were not recorded, and no much larger clone is one base off. In the paper's terms, the time point label means: cells obtained before transplantation from donor or recipient. CD3+CD4+ and CD3+CD8+ populations were FACS-sorted from unstimulated pre-transplant donor and recipient cells taken from spleen or lymph nodes. These data are taken from a study of graft-versus-host responses after intestinal transplantation (dated by TCRdb to 2020 to 2023). Study-wide context: The transplants that recipients got were multivisceral, liver-intestinal, or isolated intestinal. Of the roughly 24 intestinal transplant recipients enrolled in the cohort, one of whom was a retransplant, a few patients without pretransplant specimens were excluded. A peak of at least 4% donor T cells among recipient peripheral blood mononuclear cells was the definition used for donor T cell macrochimerism. Samples from three later patients were sequenced in-house on an Illumina MiSeq with MiXCR processing rather than by the commercial service. All recipients received anti-thymocyte globulin induction followed by maintenance tacrolimus and steroids for two to four years. After intestinal transplantation, graft-versus-host and host-versus-graft alloreactive T cell clones in the graft, circulation and bone marrow were tracked using bulk TCR-beta CDR3 sequencing. Alloreactive clones were identified by sequencing pre-transplant mixed lymphocyte reaction products and comparing these products with unstimulated pre-transplant donor and recipient T cells.

The library was generated by the immunoSEQ multiplex PCR assay. For most patients, genomic DNA was isolated with the Qiagen DNeasy Blood and Tissue Kit and shipped frozen to Adaptive Biotechnologies for TCR sequencing. Adaptive Biotechnologies carried out high-throughput TCR-beta CDR3 sequencing of genomic DNA for most patients. In the original analysis: Adaptive's ImmunoSEQ software was the source of the TCR sequencing data for around 20 patients, while a few other patients were processed with MiXCR and VDJtools. CD4 versus CD8 sorting errors were corrected by removing sequences found in both subsets at a frequency ratio below 5:1. CDR3 nucleotide sequences shared by donor and recipient were removed because the origin of these sequences could not be assigned. At least 2-fold expansion over unstimulated cells and a minimum CFSE-low frequency of 0.002% (template counts) or 0.001% (read counts) were required for clones to be classified as alloreactive. Clones were considered mappable if detected in sequenced pre-transplant spleen, lymph node, or MLR CFSE-low populations of the donor or recipient. The cumulative frequency of alloreactive clones was calculated as a percentage of all sequences, weighted by copy number. TCRdb retrieved this table from immuneACCESS and kept in-frame rearrangements only. Not all clones are present; in checked studies, unresolved V genes account for under half, and no reason is known for the remainder. That table furnishes V, J and clone size, whereas the DNA furnished D and trimming. Present in this sample are some 100,000 clones, less than 90% of which were seen just once. 0.9% to 1% of the sample belongs to the ten largest clones.

The investigation overall reported the following: The relatively low number and heterogeneity of intestinal transplant patients limited the conclusions. GvH clones turned up in recipient bone marrow, with some appearing earlier in ileal mucosa or blood, a pattern consistent with an intestinal mucosal origin. In the allografts of patients with donor T cell macrochimerism, GvH to HvG T cell clonal ratios were high. Early after transplant, peak levels of circulating GvH clones were found to be associated with declines in HvG clones.

From its cysteine to its phenylalanine, the CDR3 spans 14 amino acids. Of all the DNA, just the CDR3 is kept, 42 bases in frame from base 1. For CDR1 and CDR2, the germline V gene (reference sequence) lists SGHNT and YYREEE. The germline ends are 10 bases apart after V is trimmed by 0 bases and J by 4 bases. The V and J segments used are TRBV5-4 and TRBJ1-2; the D region possibly corresponds to TRBD1 (6 bases align). This clonotype was obtained from a human donor who was the organ donor for an intestinal transplant. Sequences were derived from unstimulated CD4+ T cells sorted from spleen or lymph node cells, sampled before transplant. The CDR3 sequence is CASSLVGQIYGYTF. The bases are TGTGCCAGCAGCTTGGTGGGACAAATCTATGGCTACACCTTC. Reference TRBV5-4 and TRBJ1-2 proteins supply the regions before and after the CDR3; the full variable domain is: ETGVTQSPTHLIKTRGQQVTLRCSSQSGHNTVSWYQQALGQGPQFIFQYYREEENGRGNFPPRFSGLQFPNYSSELNVNALELDDSALYLCASSLVGQIYGYTFGSGTRLTVV.